Following are 32 T cell receptor beta chains from one sample sequenced in a study of memory CD4+ T cells and cytomegalovirus serostatus. Only in-frame clones appear in the TCRdb table, and some are missing; sequencing was by immunoSEQ multiplex PCR. Of 35,000 to 55,000 clones in the sample, 78% were seen once. Single viable CD3+CD4+CD8-CD45RO+ cells were sorted as the memory CD4+ T cells. The sample was memory CD4+ T cells from blood. All receptors derive from an adult in good health and CMV-seronegative.

In its sample, this clone was seen once. This chain uses TRBV7-7 with TRBJ2-5; 14 nucleotides line up with TRBD2. There are 17 residues in the CDR3. Trimming at V came to 5 bases and at J to 5 bases, leaving 10 bases not matched to a gene. Germline V gives CDR1 SSHAT, CDR2 FNYEAQ (reference sequence). CDR3 sequence reads: CASSTGLAGAEGETQYF. CDR3 in DNA: TGTGCCAGCAGCACGGGACTAGCGGGGGCGGAGGGTGAGACCCAGTACTTC.

V gene TRBV30 combines with J gene TRBJ1-6; TRBD1 aligns across 8 bases. V gave up 2 bases and J gave up 10 bases; unmatched junction bases: 10. Germline V lookup: CDR1 GTSNPN, CDR2 SVGIG (reference sequence). The CDR3 is 15 amino acids. CDR3 in amino acids: CAWSSAGQGFSPLHF. The CDR3 bases are TGTGCCTGGAGTTCCGCCGGACAGGGATTCTCACCCCTCCACTTT.

This clone was counted only a few times. The chain is built from TRBV30 and TRBJ2-2; TRBD1 is a possible D gene (6 bases). This CDR3 has 13 residues. From germline, CDR1 is GTSNPN and CDR2 SVGIG (reference sequence). V gave up 5 bases and J gave up 6 bases, with 13 bases separating them. CDR3 coding DNA: TGTGCCTGGGCCAAGGGGGTTGCCGGGGAGCTGTTTTTT. The encoded protein is CAWAKGVAGELFF.

The V call is TRBV18, the J call TRBJ1-1; 9 nucleotides align to TRBD1. With 2 bases clipped from V and 6 bases from J, the junction kept 7 bases outside the gene matches. The CDR3 is 15 residues long. In germline, CDR1 is KGHSH, CDR2 LQKENI. CDR3: CASSPSVQGASEAFF. The CDR3 region has the DNA TGTGCCAGCTCACCAAGTGTACAGGGGGCATCTGAAGCTTTCTTT.

The chain recombines TRBV9 with TRBJ1-3; D call uncertain. V shed 4 bases and J shed 3 bases, with 17 bases lying between them. In germline, CDR1 is SGDLS, CDR2 YYNGEE. The CDR3 is 16 residues long. The DNA of the CDR3 is TGTGCCAGCAGCCCGACGGTTGGGGAGGGTGGAAACACCATATATTTT. As protein: CASSPTVGEGGNTIYF. Full variable domain (missing parts from reference TRBV9 and TRBJ1-3): DSGVTQTPKHLITATGQRVTLRCSPRSGDLSVYWYQQSLDQGLQFLIQYYNGEERAKGNILERFSAQQFPDLHSELNLSSLELGDSALYFCASSPTVGEGGNTIYFGEGSWLTVV.

There are a few counts of this clone. The same CDR3 arises from other DNA sequences in this sample as well. V and J are TRBV28 and TRBJ2-2, with 8 bases fitting TRBD2. This CDR3 is 14 amino acids long. Germline V gene data show CDR1 as MDHEN and CDR2 as SYDVKM. The V gene end was trimmed by 7 bases and the J gene end by 2 bases; junction bases not matched to a gene: 3. CDR3 in amino acids: CASIGGGNTGELFF. For the CDR3, the DNA is TGTGCCAGCATCGGGGGGGGAAACACCGGGGAGCTGTTTTTT.

This chain uses TRBV7-9 with TRBJ1-2; D ambiguous. Germline CDR1 and CDR2: SEHNR and FQNEAQ (reference sequence). V lost 1 base, J lost 3 bases, and 12 bases lay in between. The CDR3 sequence is 15 residues long. CDR3: CASSLGPPKDYGYTF. The CDR3 region has the DNA TGTGCCAGCAGCTTAGGACCCCCCAAGGACTATGGCTACACCTTC.

The V and J genes are TRBV6-1 and TRBJ2-5, with unresolved D. The CDR3 is 14 amino acids. CDR1 MNHNS and CDR2 SASEGT come from the germline V gene. Deletions cut 6 bases from V and 5 bases from J, with 16 bases between. CDR3 protein: CASSPFGPRETQYF. The CDR3, as DNA: TGTGCCAGCAGCCCCTTTGGGCCTAGGGAGACCCAGTACTTC.

The rearrangement joins TRBV18 to TRBJ1-1, with D maybe TRBD1 (5 bases). Germline V gene data show CDR1 as KGHSH and CDR2 as LQKENI. This CDR3 is built from 13 residues. Trimming shortened V by 2 bases and J by 6 bases, and 10 bases separated the two germline ends. CDR3 in DNA: TGTGCCAGCTCACCAGATTGGGGGGCTGAAGCTTTCTTT. This codes for CASSPDWGAEAFF.

The sample holds one count of this clone. The gene calls are TRBV5-1 and TRBJ1-5; D possibly corresponds to TRBD1 (5 bases). V lost 2 bases and J lost 2, with 8 bases in between. In germline, CDR1 is SGHRS, CDR2 YFSETQ. CDR3 length: 14 residues. The CDR3 sequence is CASSLGERNQPQHF. Written as DNA, the CDR3 is TGCGCCAGCAGCTTAGGGGAGCGCAATCAGCCCCAGCATTTT.

Concerning this clone itself: The sample has other DNA sequences that encode this CDR3 too. This chain connects TRBV20-1 to TRBJ1-2; unclear D gene. There are 11 residues in the CDR3. V lost 6 bases to trimming and J lost 2 bases, with 7 bases between them. Germline assignment: CDR1 DFQATT and CDR2 SNEGSKA (reference sequence). CDR3 sequence reads: CSASPNYGYTF. CDR3 sequence (DNA): TGCAGTGCCTCTCCGAACTATGGCTACACCTTC.

This clone appeared a few times. The J gene is TRBJ1-1, the V gene TRBV29-1, with 9 nucleotides matching TRBD1. The germline V gene encodes CDR1 SQVTM and CDR2 ANQGSEA. J was trimmed by 1 base and V by 7 bases; bases with no gene match: 4. This CDR3 is built from 13 residues. CDR3 in amino acids: CSALQGANTEAFF. In DNA, the CDR3 is TGCAGCGCATTACAGGGGGCGAACACTGAAGCTTTCTTT.

This chain connects TRBV28 to TRBJ2-3; 13 bases are shared with TRBD2. V lost 1 base to trimming and J lost 0 bases; unmatched junction nucleotides: 4. The CDR3 runs to 18 residues. Germline CDR1 reads MDHEN; CDR2 reads SYDVKM. CDR3 in DNA: TGTGCCAGCAGTTTATTTGGGACTAGCGGGGCTAGCACAGATACGCAGTATTTT. Its translation is CASSLFGTSGASTDTQYF.

This chain links TRBV7-2 with TRBJ1-4; unclear D gene. This CDR3 is 13 amino acids long. CDR1 is SGHTA, CDR2 FQGNSA, per germline. The V and J ends lost 4 bases and 7 bases respectively, with 10 bases between them. The CDR3 loop is CASSSQSSEKLFF. In DNA form, the CDR3 reads TGTGCCAGCAGCTCCCAGTCGAGTGAAAAACTGTTTTTT.

This clone was seen a few times. Other DNA variants within this sample encode the same CDR3. The chain is built from TRBV5-1 and TRBJ1-5; possibly TRBD1 for D (6 bases). Trimming cost V 1 base and J 4 bases, with 12 bases left between them. CDR3 length: 15 residues. Germline CDR1 and CDR2: SGHRS and YFSETQ. CDR3 region: CASSLLGGRNQPQHF. The CDR3 DNA sequence: TGCGCCAGCAGCTTGCTGGGGGGGCGAAATCAGCCCCAGCATTTT.

The chain combines TRBV6-5 with TRBJ2-7, with D maybe TRBD2 (5 bases). Trimming cost V 5 bases and J 2 bases, with 13 bases left between them. Looked up from germline, CDR1 is MNHEY and CDR2 is SVGAGI. This CDR3 has 14 residues. CDR3 sequence (DNA): TGTGCCAGCAGTCGCGGGCTCCTGGCCTACGAGCAGTACTTC. Amino acid sequence: CASSRGLLAYEQYF.

Of note for this clone: Germline and junction disagree at one end, which may indicate a read error. This rearrangement joins TRBV2 to TRBJ1-5; TRBD1 matches at 7 bases. CDR3 size: 12 residues. CDR1 SNHLY and CDR2 FYNNEI come from the germline V gene. The CDR3 reads CASSKLQGFLNF. CDR3 sequence (DNA): TGTGCCAGCAGTAAACTACAGGGGTTCTTGAATTTT.

V and J are TRBV7-2 and TRBJ2-2, with no clear D. Trimming pared 7 bases from V and 1 base from J, leaving 7 bases between. The germline CDR1 and CDR2 sequences are SGHTA and FQGNSA. The CDR3 is 13 residues long. CDR3 in DNA: TGTGCCAGCAAGGACCGGAACACCGGGGAGCTGTTTTTT. This encodes CASKDRNTGELFF.

The V call is TRBV7-8, the J call TRBJ1-1; a weak D match, TRBD1 (6 bases). The length of the CDR3 is 16 residues. The germline gives CDR1 SGHVS, CDR2 FQNEAQ. V gave up 2 bases and J gave up 2 bases, with 15 bases separating them. CDR3 region: CASSLSRGPLNTEAFF. DNA of the CDR3: TGTGCCAGCAGCTTAAGCAGGGGACCTCTTAACACTGAAGCTTTCTTT.

The gene calls are TRBV7-2 and TRBJ1-5; D unclear. V gave up 2 bases and J gave up 7 bases, with 18 bases separating them. Germline V gene lookup returns CDR1 SGHTA and CDR2 FQGNSA. The CDR3 has 16 residues. CDR3 amino acids: CASSLSSAASEQPQHF. The CDR3 DNA reads TGTGCCAGCAGCTTAAGCTCGGCAGCGTCCGAGCAGCCCCAGCATTTT.

This chain uses TRBV5-4 with TRBJ1-5; no clear D gene. Germline CDR1 and CDR2: SGHNT and YYREEE (reference sequence). CDR3 length: 9 amino acids. The CDR3 reads CERPRPQHF. CDR3 DNA sequence: TGTGAACGGCCCAGGCCCCAGCATTTT.

This sequence joins TRBV5-5 and TRBJ1-1; D is perhaps TRBD1 (6 bases). Deletions cut 1 base from V and 4 bases from J, with 8 bases between. The CDR3 covers 13 residues. Germline CDR1 is SGHKS and CDR2 is YYEKEE (reference sequence). CDR3 bases: TGTGCCAGCAGCTTGCTGGACAGCACTGAAGCTTTCTTT. As protein: CASSLLDSTEAFF.

This clone came up a few times. The chain links TRBV30 to TRBJ1-4, with TRBD1 matching over 8 bases. V dropped 5 bases and J dropped 7; count of bases not matched to a gene: 9. CDR3 length: 14 amino acids. Germline V lookup: CDR1 GTSNPN, CDR2 SVGIG (reference sequence). The CDR3 nucleotides are TGTGCCTGGGGGAGACAGGGGACGGGTGAAAAACTGTTTTTT. Protein: CAWGRQGTGEKLFF.

The V gene is TRBV5-1, the J gene TRBJ2-1; D is possibly TRBD2 (6 bases). CDR1 is SGHRS, CDR2 YFSETQ, per germline. The CDR3 spans 14 residues. V gave up 4 bases and J gave up 8 bases, with 16 bases separating them. CDR3 nucleotide sequence: TGCGCCAGCAGCCTCCGGCGGGGTTGGGATGAGCAGTTCTTC. Protein: CASSLRRGWDEQFF.

A note on this clone: The final CDR3 position lacks the conserved phenylalanine or tryptophan, pointing to a likely read error. This chain links TRBV29-1 with TRBJ1-2; unclear D gene. The ends were cut back, 3 bases at V and 4 bases at J, with 9 bases in the middle. CDR1 and CDR2 from the germline V gene are SQVTM and ANQGSEA. The CDR3 is 12 residues long. The CDR3 nucleotides are TGCAGCGTTGAGGGGTCCCGCTATGGCTACACCTCC. Its protein product is CSVEGSRYGYTS.

This chain connects TRBV10-3 to TRBJ1-4; perhaps TRBD1 as D (6 bases). This CDR3 has 14 amino acids. V dropped 6 bases and J dropped 10 bases, with 18 bases sitting between them. CDR1 ENHRY and CDR2 SYGVKD come from the germline V gene. The CDR3 is CAIRDSINERKLFF. The DNA for the CDR3 is TGTGCCATCAGGGACAGTATAAATGAAAGAAAACTGTTTTTT.

This chain uses TRBV30 with TRBJ1-6, with D unresolved. Germline CDR1 GTSNPN, CDR2 SVGIG (reference sequence). This CDR3 is built from 14 residues. V lost 3 bases, J lost 2 bases, and 8 bases lay in between. The CDR3, as DNA: TGTGCCTGGAGAAGGGTCCCCTATAATTCACCCCTCCACTTT. Its protein is CAWRRVPYNSPLHF.

This clone came up a few times. The V gene is TRBV7-6, the J gene TRBJ1-2, with D possibly matching TRBD1 (6 bases). Germline CDR1 is SGHVS and CDR2 is FNYEAQ. The CDR3 is 15 residues long. The germline V and J ends were trimmed by 4 bases and 5 bases, with 17 bases remaining between them. The CDR3 sequence: CASSSQGGGQYGYTF. As DNA, the CDR3 is TGTGCCAGCAGCTCCCAGGGTGGGGGCCAATATGGCTACACCTTC.

The V gene is TRBV4-2, the J gene TRBJ2-5; D gene uncertain. Trimming shortened V by 0 bases and J by 8 bases, and 10 bases separated the two germline ends. CDR3 length: 13 amino acids. Germline loops: CDR1 LGHNA, CDR2 YNFKEQ. Here the CDR3 DNA reads TGTGCCAGCAGCCAAGATCCAGGAGCTACCCAGTACTTC. This encodes CASSQDPGATQYF.

J is TRBJ1-3 and V is TRBV28; no clear D gene. The CDR3 consists of 12 residues. From germline, CDR1 is MDHEN and CDR2 SYDVKM. The V and J ends lost 7 bases and 0 bases respectively, with 4 bases between them. The CDR3 DNA reads TGTGCCAGCATCAGCTCTGGAAACACCATATATTTT. Protein sequence: CASISSGNTIYF.

This rearrangement joins TRBV27 to TRBJ1-2; 10 bases line up with TRBD1. Germline V lookup: CDR1 MNHEY, CDR2 SMNVEV (reference sequence). Trimming removed 5 bases from V and 4 bases from J; junction bases left unmatched: 13. This CDR3 comprises 17 residues. CDR3 amino acids: CASSPSRDRGSVYGYTF. CDR3 bases: TGTGCCAGCAGTCCATCGAGGGACAGGGGATCAGTCTATGGCTACACCTTC.

This clone was observed a few times. The rearrangement links TRBV23-1 to TRBJ1-4, with a weak D call TRBD1 (5 bases). TRBV23-1 is identified as an open reading frame with a role that is uncertain. V was trimmed by 10 bases and J by 8 bases, leaving 17 bases between them. The CDR3 sequence is 13 residues long. As DNA, the CDR3 is TGCGCCACCGCCGGGACTTCACCGGAAAAACTGTTTTTT. It codes for CATAGTSPEKLFF.